This T cell receptor (beta chain) was documented in a study of blood T cell repertoires in COVID-19. On the study more broadly: Material from acute and convalescent COVID-19 was sourced from the United States, Italy and Spain. PBMCs, B-cell-depleted T cells, or T cells were the source of the cDNA or gDNA that made up the material.

Germline V gene data show CDR1 as GTSNPN and CDR2 as SVGIG (reference sequence). This CDR3 is built from 13 residues. Trimming took off 2 bases at V and 2 bases at J, with 9 bases between the two ends. Source study methods: Estimation of nucleated cell counts relied on the amplification of reference gene primers. The repertoire was sequenced with immunoSEQ multiplex PCR; TCRdb's copy has only in-frame clones and lacks some. That table furnishes V, J and clone size, whereas the DNA furnished D and trimming. The repertoire has 160,000 or so clones, 80% of them found once; the top ten carry about 0.58%.

The chain links TRBV30 to TRBJ2-5; D is ambiguous. Material for sequencing was peripheral blood. This sequence originates from a man aged 60 to 69 with acute or convalescent COVID-19. The DNA for the CDR3 is TGTGCCTGGAGTCTAGGTAAACAAGAGACCCAGTACTTC. Protein sequence: CAWSLGKQETQYF.